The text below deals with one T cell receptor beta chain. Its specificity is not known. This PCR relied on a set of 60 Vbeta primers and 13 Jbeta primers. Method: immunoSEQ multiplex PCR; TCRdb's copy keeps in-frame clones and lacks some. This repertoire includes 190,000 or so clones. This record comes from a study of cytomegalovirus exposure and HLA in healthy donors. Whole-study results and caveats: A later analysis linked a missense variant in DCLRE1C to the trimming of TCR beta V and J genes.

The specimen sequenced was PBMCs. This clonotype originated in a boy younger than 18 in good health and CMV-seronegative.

The CDR3 coding sequence is TGTGCCAGCAGCGGGACTCCTAGTGCGGAGTTCTTC. It codes for CASSGTPSAEFF. This chain joins TRBV6-5 and TRBJ2-1, with TRBD2 as a possible D gene (6 bases). V shed 6 bases and J shed 14 bases, with 17 bases lying between them. The CDR3 runs to 12 residues. Germline CDR1 is MNHEY and CDR2 is SVGAGI.